The clone carrying this TCR beta chain was seen a few times. Its antigen is still unknown. The data stem from a study of OX40 agonist ivuxolimab in advanced cancers. Study information: Subjects had a mean age of around 63 years, with a range of roughly 23 to 80; 82.7% were male. Earlier anti-PD-1, anti-PD-L1 or anti-CTLA-4 therapy was permitted; over 35% had received some. General study results and limits: Fewer expanded clones were found on average in CD4+ than in CD8+ T cells. The study found among the lowest clonal expansion in partial responders at 0.1-3.0 mg/kg.

Deletions cut 8 bases from V and 7 bases from J, with 15 bases between. The germline CDR1 and CDR2 sequences are MNHEY and SMNVEV (reference sequence). The length of the CDR3 is 13 residues. Only in-frame clones appear in the TCRdb table, and some are missing; sequencing was by immunoSEQ multiplex PCR. The data hold 74,000 or so clones, with around 91% observed a single time. This clonotype originated in an adult with an advanced solid tumor such as melanoma, head and neck, liver or kidney cancer. This chain uses TRBV27 with TRBJ1-5, with D unclear. The source was CD4+ or CD8+ T cells sorted from blood, collected in a trial of the OX40 agonist ivuxolimab. The CDR3 sequence: CASGAWVGQPQHF. The CDR3 coding sequence is TGTGCCAGCGGAGCGTGGGTGGGGCAGCCCCAGCATTTT.